Sequencing of this T cell receptor beta chain was carried out in a study of CD8 T cells in ankylosing spondylitis. This clonotype occurred many times. No antigen is known for it. Findings and limits, study-wide: Existing reports had already noted some motif variants in reactive arthritis synovial fluid and blood.

The CDR3 length is 14 residues. Germline CDR1 reads SGDLS; CDR2 reads YYNGEE. The V gene lost 0 bases and the J gene lost 0 bases, with 6 bases spanning the gap. Using quantitative 5'-RACE with molecular barcodes, the authors made TCR beta libraries. MiXCR was run by TCRdb on the 5' RACE reads, yielding one entry per CDR3 protein. The table lists hundreds of thousands of distinct CDR3 sequences, less than 9.5% of them singletons, with approximately 5% in the top ten. The rearrangement uses TRBV9 and TRBJ2-5; D possibly uses TRBD1 or TRBD2 (5 bases each). The material sequenced was blood, either unsorted or a sorted T cell fraction (not recorded which). The receptor was derived from a female donor with ankylosing spondylitis or in good health (not recorded which). As DNA, the CDR3 is TGTGCCAGCAGCGTAGGGGGGAACCAAGAGACCCAGTACTTC. Its protein is CASSVGGNQETQYF.